Presented here are 21 T cell receptor beta chains from one specimen sequenced in a study of cytomegalovirus exposure and HLA in healthy donors. A multiplex PCR was run with 60 Vbeta primers and 13 Jbeta primers. The assay was immunoSEQ multiplex PCR, and TCRdb's table has in-frame clones only and misses some. Among some 180,000 clones listed, around 83% were seen once. What was sequenced was PBMCs. The source is a girl aged 2 to 9 in good health and CMV-seropositive.

This chain joins TRBV2 and TRBJ1-5, with D possibly being TRBD1 (6 bases). The V end lost 7 bases, the J end lost 15 bases, and 22 bases lay between the germline ends. The CDR3 is 13 amino acids. CDR1 is SNHLY and CDR2 is FYNNEI in the germline V gene. CDR3 sequence reads: CASNQVASGVWHF. In DNA form, the CDR3 reads TGTGCCAGCAACCAGGTAGCTTCAGGGGTGTGGCATTTT.

The rearrangement uses TRBV6-5 and TRBJ1-1; D might be TRBD1 (5 bases). CDR3 length: 15 amino acids. Germline CDR1 is MNHEY and CDR2 is SVGAGI. V shed 7 bases and J shed 6 bases, with 21 bases lying between them. For the CDR3, the DNA is TGTGCCAGCACCCGGACAACGTGGAGGGGCTCTGAAGCTTTCTTT. This translates into CASTRTTWRGSEAFF.

This clone turned up a few times. CDR3 region: CASRWGQGGNTEAFF. The CDR3 DNA reads as TGTGCCAGCAGGTGGGGACAGGGTGGGAACACTGAAGCTTTCTTT. This sequence joins TRBV27 and TRBJ1-1; TRBD1 matches 9 bases. Trimming took 6 bases from V and 1 from J; bases not matched to a gene: 6. Germline-derived CDR1 and CDR2 are MNHEY and SMNVEV (reference sequence). CDR3 length equals 15 residues.

The V gene is TRBV15, the J gene TRBJ2-1; 7 bases match TRBD1. The CDR3 is 14 amino acids. Losses at the gene ends were 4 bases for V and 6 bases for J; bases not matched to a gene: 6. Germline CDR1 LNHNV, CDR2 YYDKDF (reference sequence). Written as DNA, the CDR3 is TGTGCCACCAGCATCGGACAGGTGGTCAATGAGCAGTTCTTC. Residues: CATSIGQVVNEQFF.

V usage is TRBV5-1 and J usage is TRBJ1-3; the D gene is possibly TRBD1 (6 bases). Germline CDR1 reads SGHRS; CDR2 reads YFSETQ. The CDR3 contains 13 residues. Trimming cost V 4 bases and J 4 bases, with 9 bases left between them. For the CDR3, the DNA is TGCGCCAGCAGCCCCGGGACAGGAAACACCATATATTTT. It codes for CASSPGTGNTIYF.

V and J are TRBV4-1 and TRBJ2-7; 14 bases match TRBD2. CDR1 MGHRA and CDR2 YSYEKL come from the germline V gene. The junction had 6 bases not matched to a gene; V was cut back by 3 bases and J by 5 bases. There are 16 residues in the CDR3. In DNA, the CDR3 is TGCGCCAGCAGCCAGGAGGGACTAGCGGGAGCCCACGAGCAGTACTTC. This sequence encodes CASSQEGLAGAHEQYF.

V is TRBV30 and J is TRBJ2-7; possibly TRBD2 for D (5 bases). Germline V CDR1 and CDR2: GTSNPN, SVGIG (reference sequence). CDR3 size: 14 residues. V was clipped by 5 bases and J by 3 bases, with 17 bases between them. The CDR3 coding sequence is TGTGCCTGGGATCCGGCTCGGGCGGGCTACGAGCAGTACTTC. Translated, it gives CAWDPARAGYEQYF.

The rearrangement joins TRBV6-6 to TRBJ2-7; 10 nucleotides match TRBD1. V was pared by 2 bases and J by 4 bases, with 8 bases of the junction left unmatched. The germline V gene has CDR1 MNHNY and CDR2 SVGAGI (reference sequence). This CDR3 contains 16 residues. CDR3 in amino acids: CASSYVSGQGEYEQYF. CDR3 bases: TGTGCCAGCAGTTACGTATCCGGACAGGGGGAATACGAGCAGTACTTC.

This sequence joins TRBV11-3 and TRBJ2-3, with 7 nucleotides matching TRBD2. The germline CDR1 and CDR2 sequences are SGHNT and YENEEA. The V segment lost 5 bases and the J segment 0 bases; nucleotides outside the gene matches: 17. CDR3 length equals 19 residues. The CDR3 DNA reads TGTGCCAGCAGCCGGGGGGTGAAAGCGGGGATCACTAGCACAGATACGCAGTATTTT. It codes for CASSRGVKAGITSTDTQYF. Full variable domain (missing parts from reference TRBV11-3 and TRBJ2-3): EAGVVQSPRYKIIEKKQPVAFWCNPISGHNTLYWYLQNLGQGPELLIRYENEEAVDDSQLPKDRFSAERLKGVDSTLKIQPAELGDSAVYLCASSRGVKAGITSTDTQYFGPGTRLTVL.

The chain employs TRBV6-4 and TRBJ2-4; 8 bases line up with TRBD2. The CDR3 is made up of 13 amino acids. The junction had 8 bases not matched to a gene; V was cut back by 8 bases and J by 8 bases. CDR1 is MRHNA, CDR2 SNTAGT, per germline. The CDR3 spells CASGAGEGDIQYF. CDR3 bases: TGTGCCAGCGGAGCGGGGGAGGGAGACATTCAGTACTTC.

The rearrangement links TRBV11-2 to TRBJ1-5; 8 bases are shared with TRBD1. V gave up 5 bases and J gave up 12 bases; unmatched junction bases: 9. The CDR3 is 13 residues long. Germline CDR1 reads SGHAT; CDR2 reads FQNNGV. The CDR3 region is CASSVQGGLFQHF. CDR3 DNA sequence: TGTGCCAGCAGCGTACAGGGGGGCCTGTTCCAGCATTTT.

The V and J genes are TRBV5-1 and TRBJ1-2; D gene unclear. The V end lost 2 bases, the J end lost 7 bases, and 12 bases lay between the germline ends. The CDR3 loop spans 13 amino acids. CDR1 is SGHRS and CDR2 is YFSETQ in the germline V gene. The CDR3 sequence: CASSFGLEGGYTF. Here the CDR3 DNA reads TGCGCCAGCAGCTTCGGTCTTGAGGGTGGCTACACCTTC.

The V gene is TRBV6-1, the J gene TRBJ2-3; 9 bases fit TRBD2. Trimming at V came to 3 bases and at J to 6 bases, leaving 19 bases not matched to a gene. CDR3 length equals 19 residues. Germline CDR1 and CDR2: MNHNS and SASEGT. As DNA, the CDR3 is TGTGCCAGCAGTGATTTTGCGGGAGGGGCAATTGTTTCCCCCGATACGCAGTATTTT. This gives the protein CASSDFAGGAIVSPDTQYF.

This clone has a handful of counts. The chain is built from TRBV6-7 and TRBJ1-5; tentatively, D is TRBD1 (5 bases). TRBV6-7 is flagged as an ORF with uncertain function. The CDR3 length is 12 residues. V dropped 4 bases and J dropped 5 bases, with 6 bases sitting between them. The CDR3 DNA follows: TGTGCCAGCAGTTGGGGGGATCAGCCCCAGCATTTT. Translated, it gives CASSWGDQPQHF.

This chain links TRBV5-1 with TRBJ2-1, with TRBD2 identical over 13 bases. Germline-derived CDR1 and CDR2 are SGHRS and YFSETQ. The CDR3 loop spans 18 amino acids. Germline trimming cut 4 bases from V and 0 bases from J; bases unmatched to any gene: 7. The CDR3 protein is CASSTGLAGPSSYNEQFF. The CDR3 coding sequence is TGCGCCAGCAGCACGGGACTAGCGGGGCCAAGCTCCTACAATGAGCAGTTCTTC.

The chain employs TRBV27 and TRBJ2-5; tentative D call: TRBD2 (5 bases). The J call may not be correct, given that the DNA end is closer to TRBJ2-7. Germline loops: CDR1 MNHEY, CDR2 SMNVEV (reference sequence). The CDR3 spans 16 residues. CDR3 amino acids: CASSLGGLKFVHEQYF. CDR3 DNA: TGTGCCAGCAGTTTAGGCGGACTCAAATTTGTCCACGAGCAGTACTTC.

The chain links TRBV5-6 to TRBJ2-3; 14 nucleotides line up with TRBD2. CDR3 length: 16 amino acids. Germline V gene sequence: CDR1 SGHDT, CDR2 YYEEEE. Trimming took 4 bases from V and 5 from J; bases not matched to a gene: 6. The CDR3 DNA is TGTGCCAGCAGCCCGGGGACTAGCGGGAGCCTAGATACGCAGTATTTT. This gives the protein CASSPGTSGSLDTQYF.

The chain is built from TRBV7-8 and TRBJ2-5; 11 bases fit TRBD2. V dropped 6 bases and J dropped 4; count of bases not matched to a gene: 7. CDR3 length: 15 residues. Germline V gene data show CDR1 as SGHVS and CDR2 as FQNEAQ. The CDR3 sequence is CASSYIAGGGETQYF. The CDR3 DNA reads as TGTGCCAGCAGTTATATAGCGGGAGGGGGAGAGACCCAGTACTTC. Complete variable domain (other parts from reference TRBV7-8 and TRBJ2-5): GAGVSQSPRYKVAKRGQDVALRCDPISGHVSLFWYQQALGQGPEFLTYFQNEAQLDKSGLPSDRFFAERPEGSVSTLKIQRTQQEDSAVYLCASSYIAGGGETQYFGPGTRLLVL.

This sequence joins TRBV7-2 and TRBJ1-1; D unclear. Trimming stripped 1 base from V and 1 base from J, with 7 bases between. This CDR3 is built from 14 residues. Germline loops: CDR1 SGHTA, CDR2 FQGNSA. The CDR3 DNA follows: TGTGCCAGCAGCTTAGTGGGCCCGAACACTGAAGCTTTCTTT. Translating it yields CASSLVGPNTEAFF.

This clone was found a few times. J is TRBJ1-1 and V is TRBV5-1; 9 nucleotides align to TRBD1. The CDR3 is 16 residues long. V was pared by 4 bases and J by 0 bases, with 7 bases of the junction left unmatched. CDR1 is SGHRS, CDR2 YFSETQ, per germline. The DNA of the CDR3 is TGCGCCAGCAGCAGAACAGGGGGCCGTATGAACACTGAAGCTTTCTTT. It specifies CASSRTGGRMNTEAFF.

V usage is TRBV6-5 and J usage is TRBJ1-2; D is perhaps TRBD1 (5 bases). This CDR3 region has 14 residues. V was cut by 5 bases and J by 6 bases, with 16 bases left in between. The germline CDR1 and CDR2 sequences are MNHEY and SVGAGI. CDR3 sequence: CASSPSRGSDGYTF. CDR3 nucleotide sequence: TGTGCCAGCAGTCCCTCTAGGGGCTCTGATGGCTACACCTTC.